The present entry profiles one T cell receptor (beta chain) with its context. Its antigen is still unknown. Per the germline V gene, CDR1 is LGHNA and CDR2 is YSLEER. J was trimmed by 8 bases and V by 0 bases; bases with no gene match: 9. The CDR3 is 17 amino acids. This record belongs to a study of post-analysis software for immune sequencing data. Study-wide results and limits: TRBV5-6, TRBV5-1 and TRBV20-1 were among roughly five TRBV segments more frequent in patients than controls.

The library was made from cDNA and included unique molecular identifiers. From the PCR reads, TCRdb called clonotypes with MiXCR, one entry per CDR3 protein. The sample shows hundreds of thousands of distinct CDR3 sequences, less than 35% of them seen only once. The TCR comes from a girl between 10 and 17 years old with multiple sclerosis. The V gene is TRBV4-3, the J gene TRBJ2-1; 11 nucleotides line up with TRBD2. Sequencing used blood. CDR3 amino acids: CASSQDWASGRIDEQFF. In DNA form, the CDR3 reads TGCGCCAGCAGCCAAGATTGGGCTAGCGGGAGGATCGATGAGCAGTTCTTC.